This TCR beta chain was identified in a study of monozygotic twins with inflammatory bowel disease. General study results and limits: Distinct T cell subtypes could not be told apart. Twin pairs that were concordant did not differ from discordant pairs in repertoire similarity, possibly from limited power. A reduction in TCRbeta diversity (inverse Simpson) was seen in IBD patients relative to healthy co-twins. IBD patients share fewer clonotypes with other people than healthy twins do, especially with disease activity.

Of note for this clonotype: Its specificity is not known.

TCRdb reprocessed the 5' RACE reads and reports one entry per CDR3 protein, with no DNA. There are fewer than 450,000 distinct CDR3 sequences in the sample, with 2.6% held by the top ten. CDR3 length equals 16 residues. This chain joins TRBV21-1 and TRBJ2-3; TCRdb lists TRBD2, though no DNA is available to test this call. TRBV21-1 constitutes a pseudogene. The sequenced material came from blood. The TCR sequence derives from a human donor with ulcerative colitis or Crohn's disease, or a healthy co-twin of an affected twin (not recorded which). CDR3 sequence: CASSNPTSGGTDTQYF.